The 21 T cell receptor beta chains given below trace back to one sample, sequenced in a study of blood T cell repertoires in COVID-19. Assay: immunoSEQ multiplex PCR; the TCRdb copy retains only in-frame clones and omits some. This sample yields about 270,000 clones, of which approximately 91% are seen a single time; about 2.3% belongs to the top ten. The specimen sequenced was PBMCs or T cells enriched from blood (not recorded which). Every receptor here comes from a woman aged 40 to 50 with acute COVID-19.

The chain recombines TRBV2 with TRBJ1-6; 8 bases align to TRBD1. V was pared by 4 bases and J by 10 bases, with 3 bases of the junction left unmatched. Germline-derived CDR1 and CDR2 are SNHLY and FYNNEI. This CDR3 has 13 amino acids. The CDR3 loop reads CASSGQGSSPLHF. The CDR3 DNA reads as TGTGCCAGCAGTGGACAGGGGAGCTCACCCCTCCACTTT.

This chain links TRBV2 with TRBJ2-1; 7 positions match TRBD2. Trimming cost V 8 bases and J 7 bases; bases outside gene matches: 5. Germline V gives CDR1 SNHLY, CDR2 FYNNEI. The CDR3 runs 12 residues. This CDR3 is CASSSSGNEQFF. The CDR3 DNA sequence: TGTGCCAGCTCCTCTAGCGGTAATGAGCAGTTCTTC.

A single count supports this clone. The V and J genes are TRBV5-1 and TRBJ2-3; D perhaps matches TRBD2 (6 bases). The V and J ends lost 0 bases and 4 bases respectively, with 12 bases between them. The length of the CDR3 is 15 residues. Germline loops: CDR1 SGHRS, CDR2 YFSETQ. Here the CDR3 DNA reads TGCGCCAGCAGCTTGGAGGCCGGGAGTTCAGATACGCAGTATTTT. Translating gives CASSLEAGSSDTQYF.

The V and J genes are TRBV7-9 and TRBJ1-1, with TRBD1 matching 7 bases. V gave up 1 base and J gave up 10 bases; unmatched junction bases: 15. The CDR3 runs to 16 residues. CDR1 is SEHNR and CDR2 is FQNEAQ in the germline V gene (reference sequence). CDR3 protein: CASSLGLRQGEVGAFF. DNA of the CDR3: TGTGCCAGCAGCTTAGGTCTTCGGCAGGGGGAAGTCGGAGCTTTCTTT.

The chain carries TRBV11-2 and TRBJ2-1; weak D call: TRBD2 (5 bases). The length of the CDR3 is 14 residues. Germline V gene sequence: CDR1 SGHAT, CDR2 FQNNGV. Trimming removed 6 bases at V and 3 bases at J, with 12 bases between. The CDR3: CASRSSGNYNEQFF. CDR3 in DNA: TGTGCCAGCAGATCAAGCGGCAACTACAATGAGCAGTTCTTC.

J is TRBJ1-6 and V is TRBV5-5; 7 positions agree with TRBD1. The CDR3 consists of 14 residues. Per the germline V gene, CDR1 is SGHKS and CDR2 is YYEKEE (reference sequence). Trimming removed 4 bases from V and 7 bases from J; junction bases left unmatched: 5. In nucleotides, the CDR3 is TGTGCCAGCAGCCCCAGGACAGGAAATTCACCCCTCCACTTT. Translated, it gives CASSPRTGNSPLHF.

The rearrangement joins TRBV6-5 to TRBJ1-2; 7 bases agree with TRBD1. J lost 2 bases, V lost 5 bases, and 5 bases had no gene match. The CDR3 has 14 amino acids. Germline CDR1 reads MNHEY; CDR2 reads SVGAGI. The CDR3 protein is CASSPQGSNYGYTF. CDR3 bases: TGTGCCAGCAGTCCACAGGGGTCCAACTATGGCTACACCTTC.

The J gene is TRBJ2-5, the V gene TRBV14, with 9 bases fitting TRBD1. J was trimmed by 4 bases and V by 2 bases; bases with no gene match: 8. CDR1 SGHDN and CDR2 FVKESK come from the germline V gene. The CDR3 is made up of 16 amino acids. As DNA, the CDR3 is TGTGCCAGCAGCCAACACCGGGACAGGGAGGCAGAGACCCAGTACTTC. It translates to CASSQHRDREAETQYF.

The chain combines TRBV6-2 or TRBV6-3 with TRBJ2-1, with a tentative D call TRBD1 (5 bases). Germline lookup yields CDR1 MNHEY and CDR2 SVGEGT. This CDR3 region has 20 residues. V gave up 2 bases and J gave up 5 bases, with 28 bases separating them. CDR3 sequence (DNA): TGTGCCAGCAGTTACGGGGCGACTCCCTCTTATACGGCCTTGGACAATGAGCAGTTCTTC. Amino acid sequence: CASSYGATPSYTALDNEQFF.

This chain connects TRBV9 to TRBJ2-3, with 9 bases aligning to TRBD1. Germline values: CDR1 SGDLS, CDR2 YYNGEE. The junction had 7 bases not matched to a gene; V was cut back by 5 bases and J by 3 bases. This CDR3 comprises 15 residues. The CDR3 spells CASSTDRGKTDTQYF. CDR3 sequence (DNA): TGTGCCAGCAGTACGGACAGGGGCAAGACAGATACGCAGTATTTT.

This chain's CDR3 is CASSYSGKDTDTQYF. The CDR3 nucleotides are TGTGCCAGCAGCTATAGCGGGAAAGACACAGATACGCAGTATTTT. J is TRBJ2-3 and V is TRBV7-6, with 8 bases fitting TRBD2. This CDR3 spans 15 amino acids. Germline V gives CDR1 SGHVS, CDR2 FNYEAQ. V lost 4 bases and J lost 2; bases outside the gene matches: 5.

The chain is built from TRBV12-3 or TRBV12-4 and TRBJ1-5, with 8 bases that match TRBD1. V shed 5 bases and J 6 bases; nucleotides not matched to a gene: 3. This CDR3 contains 13 residues. The CDR3: CASSRQGSQPQHF. The CDR3 nucleotides are TGTGCCAGCAGTCGACAGGGGAGTCAGCCCCAGCATTTT.

The chain carries TRBV5-1 and TRBJ1-1, with 7 bases aligning to TRBD1. J was trimmed by 4 bases and V by 4 bases; bases with no gene match: 7. The CDR3 has 14 amino acids. Germline V gene sequence: CDR1 SGHRS, CDR2 YFSETQ. The CDR3 loop reads CASSKIAGGTEAFF. The CDR3 nucleotides read TGCGCCAGCAGCAAGATTGCAGGGGGCACTGAAGCTTTCTTT.

The V call is TRBV7-9, the J call TRBJ1-3, with D uncertain. The CDR3 covers 15 residues. Germline CDR1 and CDR2: SEHNR and FQNEAQ (reference sequence). The V and J ends lost 7 bases and 0 bases respectively, with 13 bases between them. Here the CDR3 DNA reads TGTGCCAGCATCGCGGCGGCGCTCTCTGGAAACACCATATATTTT. Translation gives CASIAAALSGNTIYF.

The CDR3 DNA reads as TGTGCCAGTAGTATACAGGGGGCTTGGTACACAGATACGCAGTATTTT. Protein product: CASSIQGAWYTDTQYF. The V call is TRBV19, the J call TRBJ2-3; 8 bases fit TRBD1. CDR3 length: 16 residues. J was trimmed by 2 bases and V by 2 bases; bases with no gene match: 6. Germline V CDR1 and CDR2: LNHDA, SQIVND (reference sequence).

V is TRBV6-5 and J is TRBJ2-2; D gene unclear. The CDR3 runs to 14 residues. V lost 1 base to trimming and J lost 4 bases, with 7 bases between them. Germline assignment: CDR1 MNHEY and CDR2 SVGAGI. CDR3 bases: TGTGCCAGCAGTTACTTCGCCAGCACCGGGGAGCTGTTTTTT. Encoded protein: CASSYFASTGELFF.

The table lists this clone with a few counts. The germline gene is not matched at one end of the junction; a read error may be the cause. This sequence joins TRBV7-7 and TRBJ2-1, with 8 bases matching TRBD1. Per the germline V gene, CDR1 is SSHAT and CDR2 is FNYEAQ (reference sequence). CDR3 length: 17 amino acids. The CDR3 DNA reads as TGTGCTAGCAGCTTTTCCCCGCCAGGGGGCATTTACAATGAGCAGTTCTTC. As protein: CASSFSPPGGIYNEQFF.

The V and J genes are TRBV20-1 and TRBJ1-1; D may be TRBD1 (5 bases). The CDR3 has 13 residues. The germline V gene encodes CDR1 DFQATT and CDR2 SNEGSKA (reference sequence). V shed 3 bases and J shed 4 bases, with 12 bases lying between them. As DNA, the CDR3 is TGCAGTGCTAGTCCCCAGGGCCGCACTGAAGCTTTCTTT. Amino acids: CSASPQGRTEAFF.

This chain joins TRBV7-2 and TRBJ1-4; D possibly corresponds to TRBD1 (5 bases). Trimming pared 2 bases from V and 13 bases from J, leaving 14 bases between. Germline V gives CDR1 SGHTA, CDR2 FQGNSA. CDR3 length: 13 amino acids. The DNA for the CDR3 is TGTGCCAGCAGCTTAAATCCGGGACTTAGACTGTTTTTT. Protein sequence: CASSLNPGLRLFF.

This chain uses TRBV30 with TRBJ2-1; TRBD2 might be the D (6 bases). Germline V lookup: CDR1 GTSNPN, CDR2 SVGIG (reference sequence). Trimming took 0 bases from V and 1 from J, leaving 10 bases between them. The CDR3 length is 15 residues. In nucleotides, the CDR3 is TGTGCCTGGAGTGTACGGGGGAGTTCCTACAATGAGCAGTTCTTC. Encoded protein: CAWSVRGSSYNEQFF.

V gene TRBV7-2 combines with J gene TRBJ2-1; D may be TRBD2 (5 bases). V was shortened by 5 bases and J by 5 bases, with 13 bases between the two germline ends. This CDR3 is built from 14 residues. The germline V gene encodes CDR1 SGHTA and CDR2 FQGNSA. The CDR3: CASSTRSSHNEQFF. In DNA, the CDR3 is TGTGCCAGCAGCACACGGTCTAGCCACAATGAGCAGTTCTTC.